This TCR beta chain was obtained from a study of cytomegalovirus exposure and HLA in healthy donors. A multiplex PCR was run with 60 Vbeta primers and 13 Jbeta primers. The assay was immunoSEQ multiplex PCR, and TCRdb's table has in-frame clones only and misses some. Of under 250,000 clones in the sample, about 80% were seen once. Trimming shortened V by 8 bases and J by 7 bases, and 12 bases separated the two germline ends. Germline CDR1 and CDR2: MNHNY and SVGAGI (reference sequence). This CDR3 has 12 amino acids. The sequence derives from a woman in her forties or fifties in good health and CMV-seropositive. V usage is TRBV6-6 and J usage is TRBJ1-5; D perhaps matches TRBD1 (5 bases). The sequencing input was PBMCs. The CDR3 is CASREGFQPQHF. The DNA for the CDR3 is TGTGCCAGCCGGGAGGGGTTCCAGCCCCAGCATTTT.